This T cell receptor (beta chain) was sequenced for a study of PD-1 blockade in classical Hodgkin lymphoma. Study background: Patients were given intravenous nivolumab, 3 mg/kg, every 2 weeks. General study points: Diminished baseline TCR diversity has been reported in newly diagnosed patients relative to healthy donors. Patients who initiated nivolumab within 1 year of ASCT were excluded. Repertoires differed for reasons still undefined, possibly disease activity or prior therapy.

CDR1 and CDR2 (germline): SGDLS, YYNGEE. CDR3 length equals 15 residues. V lost 0 bases and J 7 bases, leaving 17 bases between the germline ends. Points on this clone: The target antigen is unknown.

Time point reported: cycle 4 day 1 (C4D1), after 5 to 7 weeks of nivolumab. Each of the patients experienced relapse following autologous stem cell transplantation, and their brentuximab vedotin exposure differed. Researchers pulled CD8+ T cells out of thawed PBMCs using magnetic negative selection. The assay was immunoSEQ multiplex PCR, and TCRdb's table has in-frame clones only and misses some. The sample holds 2,500 to 3,000 clones, around 64% seen once. The sample in question was CD8+ T cells from blood, obtained before the fourth cycle of nivolumab. The chain couples TRBV9 to TRBJ2-7; D is possibly TRBD1 (6 bases). The receptor comes from a human donor with classical Hodgkin lymphoma. The CDR3 nucleotides are TGTGCCAGCAGCGTAGACCAGGGGATGTTGGGGGAGCAGTACTTC. As protein: CASSVDQGMLGEQYF. Drawing the rest from reference TRBV9 and TRBJ2-7, the complete variable domain is DSGVTQTPKHLITATGQRVTLRCSPRSGDLSVYWYQQSLDQGLQFLIQYYNGEERAKGNILERFSAQQFPDLHSELNLSSLELGDSALYFCASSVDQGMLGEQYFGPGTRLTVT.